This is a list of T cell receptor beta chains from one sample in a study of shared clonotypes between healthy human individuals. Some clones are missing from TCRdb's copy, which holds only in-frame ones; the method was immunoSEQ multiplex PCR. The repertoire holds roughly 1 million clones, about 84% seen once, with 0.4% to 0.55% in the top ten. Sequencing was carried out using memory CD4+ T cells from PBMCs. The receptors were sampled from a man younger than 35 in good health. Some clones in this sample may be carry-over from other donors' samples. CDR3s include the opening cysteine and the closing phenylalanine or tryptophan.

j_call v_call cdr3_aa
TRBJ1-1 TRBV7-2 CASSFTGGLFEAFF
TRBJ2-7 TRBV11-2 CASSLWLAQGADEQYF
TRBJ2-3 TRBV5-1 CASRYQADSTDTQYF
TRBJ2-3 TRBV6-5 CASSYAGAPLADTQYF
TRBJ2-1 TRBV6-5 CASSSSILVDEQFF
TRBJ1-1 TRBV10-3 CAISEKGMNTEAFF
TRBJ2-7 TRBV6-5 CASRLGPAREQYF
TRBJ2-5 TRBV4-1 CASSQGGGRTQETQYF
TRBJ2-2 TRBV29-1 CSVSTGGRTGELFF
TRBJ2-1 TRBV9 CASSVEQGGYEQFF
TRBJ1-1 TRBV30 CAWSANTNTEAFF
TRBJ1-4 TRBV19 CASSQDVGTNEKLFF
TRBJ1-1 TRBV5-1 CASSFAYREGTEAFF